The rows below give T cell receptor beta chains drawn from one sample of a study of beta chain features in type 1 diabetes. TCRdb's copy holds only in-frame clones and misses some; the assay was immunoSEQ multiplex PCR. The sample lists 100,000 to 150,000 clones, 9% seen once, with 0.6% to 0.9% in the top ten. Sequenced sample: central memory CD4+ T cells from blood. The receptors originated from a man under 40 with type 1 diabetes. Both conserved end residues are part of each CDR3. The D gene is left open where the match is weak. Clone size is shown for a subset of rows, as once, few, many or a class of expanded clone.

- TRBD1 TRBJ1-6 TRBV9 TGTGCCAGCAGCGTAGGAGGAGACAGGGTTCTCCACTTT CASSVGGDRVLHF
- TRBD2 TRBJ2-3 TRBV5-8 TGTGCCAGCAGCTTGGCTAGCGGGGGTTCAGATACGCAGTATTTT CASSLASGGSDTQYF
- TRBD1 TRBJ1-5 TRBV6-1 TGTGCCAGCAAACGACAGGGGAATCAGCCCCAGCATTTT CASKRQGNQPQHF
few TRBD1 TRBJ1-6 TRBV28 TGTGCCAGCAGTTTACCCGGACAGGGAGATTCACCCCTCCACTTT CASSLPGQGDSPLHF
few - TRBJ1-2 TRBV6-6 TGTGCCAGCAGCAACTACAGGAATAGGGTACCTTATGGCTACACCTTC CASSNYRNRVPYGYTF
few - TRBJ2-3 TRBV5-1 TGCGCCAGCAGCCCTAGGACAGACACAGATACGCAGTATTTT CASSPRTDTDTQYF
few TRBD1 TRBJ1-4 TRBV5-1 TGCGCCAGCAGCCAGACAGGGGCGCCTGCGAAGGAAAAACTGTTTTTT CASSQTGAPAKEKLFF
many TRBD1 TRBJ2-7 TRBV29-1 TGCAGCGTTAGCGGGGACAGGGGGCACTCCTACGAGCAGTACTTC CSVSGDRGHSYEQYF
- TRBD1 TRBJ1-4 TRBV18 TGTGCCAGCTCACCTAGACAGGGGAATGAAAAACTGTTTTTT CASSPRQGNEKLFF
few TRBD2 TRBJ2-3 TRBV11-2 TGTGCCAGCAGCTTAGTCCCTAGCGGGATGGGGGGGACGCAGTATTTT CASSLVPSGMGGTQYF
- TRBD1 TRBJ1-5 TRBV7-2 TGTGCCAGCAGCTTAGGGGGGACAGGCACGAATCAGCCCCAGCATTTT CASSLGGTGTNQPQHF
- TRBD1 TRBJ1-6 TRBV4-3 TGCGCCAGCAGCGACAGGGGTGGGGGATATAATTCACCCCTCCACTTT CASSDRGGGYNSPLHF
few - TRBJ2-7 TRBV18 TGTGCCAGCTCACACCCAGGGCCTAGCTCCTACGAGCAGTACTTC CASSHPGPSSYEQYF
many TRBD2 TRBJ2-5 TRBV7-2 TGTGCCAGCAGCCCTGGACTAGACAGAGAGACCCAGTACTTC CASSPGLDRETQYF
- - TRBJ1-1 TRBV14 TGTGCCAGCAGCCTCAACCCGGGGGGCGCGTGGACTGAAGCTTTCTTT CASSLNPGGAWTEAFF
few - TRBJ2-1 TRBV27 TGTGCCACCTCCACCTTCACAGGGTTGTATGAGCAGTTCTTC CATSTFTGLYEQFF
- TRBD1 TRBJ1-3 TRBV18 TGTGCCAGCTCTCAGGGACAGATCAACTCTGGAAACACCATATATTTT CASSQGQINSGNTIYF
few TRBD1 TRBJ1-4 TRBV5-1 TGCGCCAGCAGCCCGGACAGGCAAAATGAAAAACTGTTTTTT CASSPDRQNEKLFF
few - TRBJ1-2 TRBV28 TGTGCCACCAGACCCGGAGGGAATGGCTACACCTTC CATRPGGNGYTF
few TRBD1 TRBJ1-6 TRBV28 TGTGCCGTCAAGGACAGGGGTAATTCACCCCTCCACTTT CAVKDRGNSPLHF
- - TRBJ1-6 TRBV14 TGTGCCAGCAGCCAAGAGGTCAGGTTGCCCCTCCACTTT CASSQEVRLPLHF
few TRBD2 TRBJ2-1 TRBV7-3 TGTGCCAGCAGCCCAGCGGGGGGCAGGAATGAGCAGTTCTTC CASSPAGGRNEQFF
few - TRBJ1-5 TRBV29-1 TGCAGCGTGACCGGCCCAGGGCCGAATCAGCCCCAGCATTTT CSVTGPGPNQPQHF
- TRBD1 TRBJ2-5 TRBV7-9 TGTGCCAGCAGCAAAGGAGGGACAGGGGGCCGTGAGACCCAGTACTTC CASSKGGTGGRETQYF
- TRBD1 TRBJ2-3 TRBV19 TGTGCCAGTAGTGAGCAGGGGGCCGCTAGCCCAGATACGCAGTATTTT CASSEQGAASPDTQYF
- - TRBJ2-5 TRBV5-1 TGCGCCAGCAGCCTCGGCCAAGAGACCCAGTACTTC CASSLGQETQYF
few - TRBJ1-5 TRBV4-2 TGTGCCAGCAGCCAAGATCGGCAGAGGGGGAATCAGCCCCAGCATTTT CASSQDRQRGNQPQHF
- TRBD1 TRBJ2-7 TRBV6-5 TGTGCCGCGGGAGAAACAGGGGGCGGGTACGAGCAGTACTTC CAAGETGGGYEQYF
few - TRBJ1-1 TRBV15 TGTGCCACCAGCAGAGGCAGGGGAGACACTGAAGCTTTCTTT CATSRGRGDTEAFF
once TRBD2 TRBJ2-1 TRBV5-4 TGTGCCAGCAGCTTGGCTAGCGGGGGGGTTGAGCAGTTCTTC CASSLASGGVEQFF
- - TRBJ1-1 TRBV5-1 TGCGCCAGCAGCTTGAGGCCAGCCGGGGAAGCTTTCTTT CASSLRPAGEAFF
- TRBD2 TRBJ2-6 TRBV5-4 TGTGCCAGCAGCCAAGAAATAAGCGGGGAGCATGGGGCCAACGTCCTGACTTTC CASSQEISGEHGANVLTF
few TRBD1 TRBJ1-4 TRBV2 TGTGCCAGCAACCAGGGGGCCCCCCCGGAAAAACTGTTTTTT CASNQGAPPEKLFF
few TRBD1 TRBJ2-7 TRBV18 TGTGCCAGCTCACTGGGACAGGGGAGCTCCTACGAGCAGTACTTC CASSLGQGSSYEQYF
few - TRBJ1-5 TRBV29-1 TGCAGCGTGGGGGGGAACGGGAATCAGCCCCAGCATTTT CSVGGNGNQPQHF
few - TRBJ2-3 TRBV5-6 TGTGCCAGCAGCTGGGGCGGGGGCACCACCACAGATACGCAGTATTTT CASSWGGGTTTDTQYF
- - TRBJ2-1 TRBV11-2 TGTGCCAGCAGCTTAGAGTCCCTGAGCTCCTACAATGAGCAGTTCTTC CASSLESLSSYNEQFF
few TRBD1 TRBJ2-5 TRBV7-6 TGTGCCAGCAGCCCCGGGACAGGGGAAGAGACCCAGTACTTC CASSPGTGEETQYF
few - TRBJ2-3 TRBV2 TGTGCCAGCAGTCCACAGGGACGCACAGATACGCAGTATTTT CASSPQGRTDTQYF
- - TRBJ1-2 TRBV20-1 TGCAGTGCTACCAGGGCCTATGGCTACACCTTC CSATRAYGYTF
few - TRBJ2-7 TRBV7-9 TGTGCCAGCAGCCCGCGCGGGGACTCCTACGAGCAGTACTTC CASSPRGDSYEQYF
few - TRBJ2-5 TRBV7-3 TGTGCCAGTAGCCGGGGGAATCAAGAGACCCAGTACTTC CASSRGNQETQYF
few TRBD1 TRBJ2-7 TRBV2 TGTGCCAGCAGAGACAAGGACAGGCAAAGCTACGAGCAGTACTTC CASRDKDRQSYEQYF
- TRBD1 TRBJ2-7 TRBV19 TGTGCCAGTGGGGGGACAGGGTCCTCCTACGAGCAGTACTTC CASGGTGSSYEQYF
few TRBD1 TRBJ2-1 TRBV5-1 TGCGCCAGCAGCTTGAGAGGGGACAGCGGCTACAATGAGCAGTTCTTC CASSLRGDSGYNEQFF
- TRBD2 TRBJ2-5 TRBV9 TGTGCCAGCAGCGCCCCTTTAGCGGGGACACGAACCCAGTACTTC CASSAPLAGTRTQYF
- TRBD1 TRBJ1-2 TRBV30 TGTGCCTGGAAGCGACCTGACAGGGAAGAAGGCTACACCTTC CAWKRPDREEGYTF
few - TRBJ1-2 TRBV7-9 TGTGCCAGCAGCTTAGACTCAGGGGCGGGCTACACCTTC CASSLDSGAGYTF
few - TRBJ2-1 TRBV5-6 TGTGCCAGCATCCTTCTTGGGCAGGGGAATGAGCAGTTCTTC CASILLGQGNEQFF